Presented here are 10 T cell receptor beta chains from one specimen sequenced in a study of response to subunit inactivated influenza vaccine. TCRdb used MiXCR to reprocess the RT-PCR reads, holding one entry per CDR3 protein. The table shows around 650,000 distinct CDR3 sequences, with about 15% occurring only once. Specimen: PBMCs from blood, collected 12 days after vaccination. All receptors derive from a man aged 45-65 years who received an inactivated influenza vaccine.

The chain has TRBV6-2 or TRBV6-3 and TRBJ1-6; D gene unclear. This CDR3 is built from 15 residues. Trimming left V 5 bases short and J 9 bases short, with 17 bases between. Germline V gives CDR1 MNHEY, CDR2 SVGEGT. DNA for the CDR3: TGTGCCAGCAGTCCACAAGTACTCCGAGGTTCACCCCTCCACTTT. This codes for CASSPQVLRGSPLHF.

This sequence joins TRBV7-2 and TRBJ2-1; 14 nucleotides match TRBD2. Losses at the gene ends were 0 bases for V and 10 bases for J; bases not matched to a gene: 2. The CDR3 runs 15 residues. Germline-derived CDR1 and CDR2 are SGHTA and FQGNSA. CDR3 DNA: TGTGCCAGCAGCTTAGCGGGACTAGCGGGAGTAGAGCAGTTCTTC. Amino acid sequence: CASSLAGLAGVEQFF. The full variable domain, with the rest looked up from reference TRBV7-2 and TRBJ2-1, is GAGVSQSPSNKVTEKGKDVELRCDPISGHTALYWYRQSLGQGLEFLIYFQGNSAPDKSGLPSDRFSAERTGGSVSTLTIQRTQQEDSAVYLCASSLAGLAGVEQFFGPGTRLTVL.

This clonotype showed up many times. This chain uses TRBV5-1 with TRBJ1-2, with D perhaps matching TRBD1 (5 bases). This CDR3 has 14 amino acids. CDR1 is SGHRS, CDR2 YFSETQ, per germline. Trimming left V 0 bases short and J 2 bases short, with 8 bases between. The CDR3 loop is CASSLDNRNYGYTF. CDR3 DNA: TGCGCCAGCAGCTTGGATAACAGGAACTATGGCTACACCTTC.

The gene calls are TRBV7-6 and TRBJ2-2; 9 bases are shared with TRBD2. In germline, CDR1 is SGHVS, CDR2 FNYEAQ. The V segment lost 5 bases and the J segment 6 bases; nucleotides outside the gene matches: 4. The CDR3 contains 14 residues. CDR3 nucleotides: TGTGCCAGCAGCCCACTAGCGGGTCCCGGGGAGCTGTTTTTT. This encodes CASSPLAGPGELFF.

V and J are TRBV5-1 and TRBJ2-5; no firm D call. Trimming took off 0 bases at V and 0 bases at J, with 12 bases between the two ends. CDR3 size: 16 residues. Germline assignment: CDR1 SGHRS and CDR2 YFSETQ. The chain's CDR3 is CASSLALRSDQETQYF. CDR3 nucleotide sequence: TGCGCCAGCAGCTTGGCCCTTCGGAGCGACCAAGAGACCCAGTACTTC.

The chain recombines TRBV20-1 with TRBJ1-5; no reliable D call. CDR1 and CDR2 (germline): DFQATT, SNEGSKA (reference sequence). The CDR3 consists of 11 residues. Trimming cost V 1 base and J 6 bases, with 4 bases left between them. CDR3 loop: CSARGVQPQHF. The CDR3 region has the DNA TGCAGTGCTAGAGGTGTTCAGCCCCAGCATTTT.

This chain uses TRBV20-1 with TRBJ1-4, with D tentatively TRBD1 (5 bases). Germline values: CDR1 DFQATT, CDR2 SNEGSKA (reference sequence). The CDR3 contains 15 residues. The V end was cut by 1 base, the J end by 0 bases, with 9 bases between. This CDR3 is CSARVLGATNEKLFF. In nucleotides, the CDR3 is TGCAGTGCTAGAGTGTTAGGGGCAACTAATGAAAAACTGTTTTTT.

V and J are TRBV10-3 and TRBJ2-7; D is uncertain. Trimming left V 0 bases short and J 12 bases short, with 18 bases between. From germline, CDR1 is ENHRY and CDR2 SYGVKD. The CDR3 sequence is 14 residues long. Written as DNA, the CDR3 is TGTGCCATCAGTGAGTCGACGGCGTTTGGCTCGCCGTACTTC. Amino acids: CAISESTAFGSPYF.

Written as DNA, the CDR3 is TGTGCCTGGACCCAGGGACAGCTCACCGGGGAGCTGTTTTTT. It is translated as CAWTQGQLTGELFF. The genes are TRBV30 and TRBJ2-2; TRBD1 agrees at 7 bases. Germline CDR1 GTSNPN, CDR2 SVGIG (reference sequence). Trimming removed 4 bases from V and 4 bases from J; junction bases left unmatched: 6. The CDR3 sequence is 14 residues long.

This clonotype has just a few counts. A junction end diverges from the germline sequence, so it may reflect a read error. The CDR3 DNA is TGTGCCAGCAGCCCTAGCTCCGACAGAGCGATCTCTTTT. Residues: CASSPSSDRAISF. V gene TRBV7-2 combines with J gene TRBJ1-4, with D perhaps TRBD1 (5 bases). The CDR3 loop spans 13 amino acids. Germline-derived CDR1 and CDR2 are SGHTA and FQGNSA.